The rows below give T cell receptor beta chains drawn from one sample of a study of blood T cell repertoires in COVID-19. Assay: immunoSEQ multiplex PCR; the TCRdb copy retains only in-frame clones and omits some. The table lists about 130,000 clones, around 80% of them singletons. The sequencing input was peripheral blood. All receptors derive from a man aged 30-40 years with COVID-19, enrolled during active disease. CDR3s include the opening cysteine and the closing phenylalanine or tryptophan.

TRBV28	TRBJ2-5	CASSLSALAAQYF
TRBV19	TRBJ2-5	CASSIGGGETQYF
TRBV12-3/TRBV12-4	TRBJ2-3	CASRTLDTQYF
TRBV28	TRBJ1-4	CASSFQTGAVEKLFF
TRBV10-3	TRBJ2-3	CAIKWREVTDTQYF
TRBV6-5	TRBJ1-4	CASRGPPREKLFF
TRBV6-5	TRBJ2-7	CASSSPTSGTYEQYF
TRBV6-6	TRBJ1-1	CASSYGQGGTEAFF
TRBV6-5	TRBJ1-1	CASSYYGGNTEAFF
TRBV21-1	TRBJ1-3	CASSSQDPDRIGNTIYF
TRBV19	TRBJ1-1	CASSIQGKAEAFF
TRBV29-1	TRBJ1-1	CSVGATNTEAFF
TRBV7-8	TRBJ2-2	CASSLAFAGANTGELFF
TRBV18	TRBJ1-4	CASSPYREGEKLFF
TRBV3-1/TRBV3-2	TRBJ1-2	CASSQGPEGYGYTF
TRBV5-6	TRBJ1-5	CASSLGNRGGNQPQHF
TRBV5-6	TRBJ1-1	CASSLGLRQNTEAFF
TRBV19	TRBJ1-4	CASSPREGEGEKLFF
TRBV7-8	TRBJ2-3	CASSLRGSGGVADTQYF
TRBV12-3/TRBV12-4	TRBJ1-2	CASSNLGDYGYTF
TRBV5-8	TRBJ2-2	CASSSLTGELFF
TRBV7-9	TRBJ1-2	CASSSELGGISMSYGYTF
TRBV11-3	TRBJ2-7	CASSAEAPPYEQYF
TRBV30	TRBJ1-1	CAWGQNTEAFF
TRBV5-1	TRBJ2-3	CASSFGSGNADTQYF
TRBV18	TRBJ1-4	CASSRNTGGDEKLFF
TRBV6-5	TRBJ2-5	CASRRTFQETQYF
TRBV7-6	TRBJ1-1	CASSYQGTTEAFF
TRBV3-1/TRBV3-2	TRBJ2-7	CASSQEGTGNEQYF
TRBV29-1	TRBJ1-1	CSVYRALAEAFF
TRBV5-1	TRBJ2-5	CASSFTSGGRETQYF
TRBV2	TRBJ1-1	CASTLDRSSEAFF
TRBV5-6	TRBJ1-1	CASSLGQGAAEAFF
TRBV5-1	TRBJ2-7	CASSPGQHYEQYF
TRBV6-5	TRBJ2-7	CASRVGTYLSYEQYF
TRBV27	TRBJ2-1	CASSRRGASSYNEQFF
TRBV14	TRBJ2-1	CASSQASYNEQFF